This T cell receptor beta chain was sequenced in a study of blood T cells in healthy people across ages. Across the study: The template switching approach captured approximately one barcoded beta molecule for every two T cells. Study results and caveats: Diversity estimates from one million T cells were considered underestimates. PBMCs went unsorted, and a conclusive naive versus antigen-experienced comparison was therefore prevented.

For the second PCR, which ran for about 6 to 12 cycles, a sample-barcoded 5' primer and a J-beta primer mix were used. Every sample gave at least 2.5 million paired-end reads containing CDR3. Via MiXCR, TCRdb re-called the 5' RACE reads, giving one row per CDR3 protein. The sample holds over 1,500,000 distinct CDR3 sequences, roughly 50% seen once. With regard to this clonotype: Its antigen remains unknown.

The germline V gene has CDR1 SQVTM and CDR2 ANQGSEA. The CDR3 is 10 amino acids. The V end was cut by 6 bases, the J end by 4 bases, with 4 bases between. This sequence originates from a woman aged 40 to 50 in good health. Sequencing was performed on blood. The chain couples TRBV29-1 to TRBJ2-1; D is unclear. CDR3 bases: TGCAGCGTCGAATACAATGAGCAGTTCTTC. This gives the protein CSVEYNEQFF.